This section outlines one TCR beta chain sequence together with its context. The source of the sample is a study of blood T cell repertoires in COVID-19. The wider study: PBMCs, B-cell-depleted T cells, or T cells provided the cDNA or gDNA that made up the material.

Original processing methods: How many nucleated cells were present was estimated from reference gene primer amplification. TCRdb's copy holds only in-frame clones and misses some; the assay was immunoSEQ multiplex PCR. Clone size and V and J calls were adopted from that table, with D and trimming inferred from the DNA. This table has roughly 180,000 clones, more than 70% appearing once. Sequenced: peripheral blood. This receptor was obtained from a woman aged 30 to 39 with acute or convalescent COVID-19.

In DNA form, the CDR3 reads TGTGCCAGCAGCCCAGCGGGGGGAGAACGGGACACAGATACGCAGTATTTT. Residues: CASSPAGGERDTDTQYF. The V gene is TRBV7-2, the J gene TRBJ2-3; TRBD2 agrees at 9 bases. This CDR3 comprises 17 residues. Trimming cost V 5 bases and J 2 bases; bases outside gene matches: 11. Germline CDR1 is SGHTA and CDR2 is FQGNSA.